Below are 10 T cell receptor beta chains sequenced from a single sample in a study of metastatic and nonmetastatic thyroid tumors. TCRdb re-called the PCR reads through MiXCR. Of approximately 37,000 clones detected, roughly a sixth appear once; the ten largest clones hold 3.8%. Among the patients, none had received any treatment before thyroid surgery. The sequencing input was blood. These receptors were collected from a female donor with papillary thyroid cancer or a benign thyroid nodule (not recorded which). Some clones in this sample may be carry-over from other donors' samples.

This clone showed up many times. The chain links TRBV6-1 to TRBJ2-7, with 10 nucleotides matching TRBD2. The CDR3 has 14 amino acids. With V trimmed by 6 bases and J by 2 bases, 4 bases remained unmatched. CDR1 and CDR2 (germline): MNHNS, SASEGT. CDR3 bases: TGTGCCAGCAGAGCGGGACTAGCGACCTACGAGCAGTACTTC. Protein: CASRAGLATYEQYF.

The V gene is TRBV3-1, the J gene TRBJ2-7; D may be TRBD1 or TRBD2 (5 bases each). CDR3 length: 15 residues. Deletions cut 6 bases from V and 4 bases from J, with 19 bases between. CDR1 is LGHDT, CDR2 YNNKEL, per germline (reference sequence). CDR3 in amino acids: CASRGRESDYYEQYF. CDR3 nucleotide sequence: TGTGCCAGCAGAGGCAGGGAGTCCGATTATTACGAGCAGTACTTC.

This clone was seen at least ten times. The V and J genes are TRBV6-2 or TRBV6-3 and TRBJ1-2; D uncertain. This CDR3 is 14 amino acids long. The ends were cut back, 0 bases at V and 2 bases at J, with 7 bases in the middle. Germline loops: CDR1 MNHEY, CDR2 SVGEGT. The CDR3 region has the DNA TGTGCCAGCAGTTACTCTAACACCAACTATGGCTACACCTTC. Its translation is CASSYSNTNYGYTF.

Concerning this clone: The junction and the germline gene differ at one end; a read error may be behind it. The chain couples TRBV10-3 to TRBJ2-2; D is unclear. From germline, CDR1 is ENHRY and CDR2 SYGVKD. The CDR3 extends over 14 amino acids. CDR3 sequence reads: CAIMPYSNTGELFF. CDR3 in DNA: TGTGCCATCATGCCATATTCGAACACCGGTGAGCTGTTTTTT.

This clone was observed a handful of times. This clone may be a read error of a much larger clone one base away. The conserved phenylalanine or tryptophan normally closing the CDR3 is absent here, so this likely arose from a read error. The chain combines TRBV20-1 with TRBJ2-3; 8 positions agree with TRBD1. There are 16 residues in the CDR3. With 3 bases clipped from V and 6 bases from J, the junction kept 14 bases outside the gene matches. In germline, CDR1 is DFQATT, CDR2 SNEGSKA (reference sequence). The CDR3: CSARRFGDRYTDTQYL. Written as DNA, the CDR3 is TGCAGTGCTAGGAGGTTTGGGGACAGGTATACCGATACGCAGTATCTT.

This clone was detected ten times or more. This rearrangement joins TRBV19 to TRBJ1-1; D perhaps matches TRBD1 (5 bases). Germline V gene data show CDR1 as LNHDA and CDR2 as SQIVND (reference sequence). This CDR3 spans 14 amino acids. Deletions cut 4 bases from V and 1 base from J, with 10 bases between. The CDR3 nucleotides are TGTGCCAGTAGTACCCAGGGACGGAACACTGAAGCTTTCTTT. Translation gives CASSTQGRNTEAFF.

This clone was picked up many times. The chain couples TRBV11-2 to TRBJ2-3; 15 nucleotides line up with TRBD2. Germline V lookup: CDR1 SGHAT, CDR2 FQNNGV. The CDR3 totals 18 residues. Trimming removed 5 bases from V and 1 base from J; junction bases left unmatched: 7. CDR3 bases: TGTGCCAGCAGCCCCGGACTAGCGGGGGGGCGCCGCACAGATACGCAGTATTTT. Its translation: CASSPGLAGGRRTDTQYF. The full variable domain, its missing parts supplied by reference TRBV11-2 and TRBJ2-3, is EAGVAQSPRYKIIEKRQSVAFWCNPISGHATLYWYQQILGQGPKLLIQFQNNGVVDDSQLPKDRFSAERLKGVDSTLKIQPAKLEDSAVYLCASSPGLAGGRRTDTQYFGPGTRLTVL.

This clone was seen many times. The genes are TRBV4-1 and TRBJ2-7; the D is unclear. This CDR3 is 13 amino acids long. Germline loops: CDR1 MGHRA, CDR2 YSYEKL. Trimming removed 1 base at V and 5 bases at J, with 9 bases between. The CDR3 here is CASSQVVTHEQYF. The CDR3 bases are TGCGCCAGCAGCCAAGTTGTGACCCACGAGCAGTACTTC.

In its sample, this clone was seen once. The chain carries TRBV20-1 and TRBJ1-1; D is ambiguous. The CDR3 is made up of 13 amino acids. Germline lookup yields CDR1 DFQATT and CDR2 SNEGSKA (reference sequence). In DNA form, the CDR3 reads TGCAGCGCCTCCGAGACACTCGTAACTGAAGCTTTCTTT. Encoded protein: CSASETLVTEAFF.

In its sample, this clone was seen many times. The chain links TRBV3-1 to TRBJ2-1; 8 positions agree with TRBD2. Trimming at V came to 6 bases and at J to 4 bases, leaving 8 bases not matched to a gene. Germline CDR1 reads LGHDT; CDR2 reads YNNKEL (reference sequence). This CDR3 has 15 amino acids. The CDR3 sequence is CASRQASGRYNEQFF. CDR3 nucleotide sequence: TGTGCCAGCAGGCAGGCAAGCGGGAGATACAATGAGCAGTTCTTC.